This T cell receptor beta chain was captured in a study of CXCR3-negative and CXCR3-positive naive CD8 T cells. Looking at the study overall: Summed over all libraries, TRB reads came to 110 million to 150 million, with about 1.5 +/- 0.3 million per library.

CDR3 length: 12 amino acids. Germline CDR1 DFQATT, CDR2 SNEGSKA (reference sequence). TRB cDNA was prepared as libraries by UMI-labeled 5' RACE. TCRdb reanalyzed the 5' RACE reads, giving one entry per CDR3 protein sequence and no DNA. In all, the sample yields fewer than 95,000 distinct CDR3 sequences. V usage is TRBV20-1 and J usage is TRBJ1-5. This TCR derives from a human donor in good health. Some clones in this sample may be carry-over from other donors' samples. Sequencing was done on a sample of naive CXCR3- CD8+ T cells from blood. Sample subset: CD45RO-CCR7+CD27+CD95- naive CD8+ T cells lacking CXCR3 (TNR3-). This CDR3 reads CSASYSNQPQHF.